Listed here is a single T cell receptor (beta chain). Its target is unknown. The sample belongs to a study of T cells in Graves' hyperthyroidism and ophthalmopathy. Study results and caveats: Peripheral blood also featured most of the thyroid clonotypes expanded above 0.001.

Exclusion followed for patients with uncontrolled infection, other autoimmune disease, pregnancy or lactation. Looked up from germline, CDR1 is MNHEY and CDR2 is SMNVEV (reference sequence). CDR3 length: 15 amino acids. V was cut by 3 bases and J by 4 bases, with 12 bases left in between. The TCR beta CDR3 regions underwent amplification using RNA transcripts as the source. The TCR CDR3 first-round RT-PCR relied on the HTBI primer set. Using its own MiXCR run on the multiplex PCR reads, TCRdb lists one record per CDR3 protein. Altogether roughly 640,000 distinct CDR3 sequences are present, approximately 15% being singletons, with the ten largest covering 2.5% to 4%.

Sequencing was carried out using blood. V is TRBV27 and J is TRBJ1-4, with D possibly matching TRBD1 (5 bases). The clonotype comes from a woman aged 35 to 49 with Graves' ophthalmopathy. The CDR3 is CASSFFGTDNEKLFF. The CDR3 DNA reads TGTGCCAGCAGTTTTTTTGGGACGGATAATGAAAAACTGTTTTTT.